The 26 T cell receptor beta chains below all came from one sample that was sequenced in a study of vaccination effects on CD4 cells after COVID-19. No antigens are known for them. Generated by immunoSEQ multiplex PCR, the TCRdb table keeps only in-frame clones and is missing some. This sample has 45,000 to 60,000 clones; roughly 76% occur once, and the top ten carry 12%. Investigators separated out CD4+ T cells once more than nine days of culture had passed. The source material was CD4+ T cells from PBMCs cultured without peptide, sampled before COVID-19 vaccination. Receptors were obtained from a human donor who had a prior SARS-CoV-2 infection.

V is TRBV11-3 and J is TRBJ2-5; no clear D gene. In germline, CDR1 is SGHNT, CDR2 YENEEA. This CDR3 comprises 13 residues. Trimming removed 2 bases at V and 4 bases at J, with 8 bases between. The CDR3 DNA sequence: TGTGCCAGCAGCTTAATGGGTGTAGAGACCCAGTACTTC. Residues: CASSLMGVETQYF.

The chain links TRBV5-4 to TRBJ2-5, with 12 bases aligning to TRBD2. With 3 bases clipped from V and 3 bases from J, the junction kept 3 bases outside the gene matches. This CDR3 spans 15 amino acids. Germline V gene data show CDR1 as SGHNT and CDR2 as YYREEE (reference sequence). The CDR3 sequence is CASSYRLAGEETQYF. DNA of the CDR3: TGTGCCAGCAGCTACCGACTAGCGGGAGAAGAGACCCAGTACTTC.

The V and J genes are TRBV5-1 and TRBJ2-3; possibly TRBD2 for D (5 bases). This CDR3 contains 14 residues. Germline CDR1 reads SGHRS; CDR2 reads YFSETQ. V gave up 1 base and J gave up 1 base, with 7 bases separating them. This chain's CDR3 is CASSLIGGTDTQYF. The CDR3 nucleotides are TGCGCCAGCAGCTTGATCGGGGGCACAGATACGCAGTATTTT.

The chain has TRBV28 and TRBJ1-3; unclear D gene. V lost 2 bases, J lost 1 base, and 6 bases lay in between. CDR1 is MDHEN and CDR2 is SYDVKM in the germline V gene. This CDR3 contains 14 residues. In DNA form, the CDR3 reads TGTGCCAGCAGTTTACGGGTTTCTGGAAACACCATATATTTT. As protein: CASSLRVSGNTIYF.

The chain couples TRBV4-2 to TRBJ1-4, with 11 bases that match TRBD1. Germline CDR1 reads LGHNA; CDR2 reads YNFKEQ. This CDR3 is built from 17 residues. The junction had 8 bases not matched to a gene; V was cut back by 8 bases and J by 0 bases. The CDR3 DNA is TGTGCCAGCGGACAGGGGGCATTAGCGGCAACTAATGAAAAACTGTTTTTT. It encodes CASGQGALAATNEKLFF.

The chain joins TRBV25-1 to TRBJ2-2, with D perhaps TRBD2 (6 bases). The V gene lost 9 bases and the J gene lost 3 bases, with 23 bases spanning the gap. The CDR3 extends over 17 amino acids. Germline CDR1 MGHDK, CDR2 SYGVNS. This chain's CDR3 is CASRDGGPWGDTGELFF. The CDR3 DNA sequence: TGTGCCAGTAGGGACGGGGGTCCCTGGGGAGACACCGGGGAGCTGTTTTTT.

This rearrangement joins TRBV4-2 to TRBJ2-1, with a weak D call TRBD2 (6 bases). Germline V lookup: CDR1 LGHNA, CDR2 YNFKEQ. The CDR3 runs 15 residues. Trimming took 0 bases from V and 9 from J, leaving 15 bases between them. Here the CDR3 reads CASSQEVEGWREQFF. In DNA form, the CDR3 reads TGTGCCAGCAGCCAAGAGGTGGAGGGGTGGCGTGAGCAGTTCTTC.

V usage is TRBV18 and J usage is TRBJ1-5; 10 bases line up with TRBD1. The J segment lost 5 bases and the V segment lost 1 base, leaving 5 bases of the junction unmatched. The CDR3 loop spans 16 amino acids. Per the germline V gene, CDR1 is KGHSH and CDR2 is LQKENI. This CDR3 is CASSPQTGGRDQPQHF. The CDR3 DNA reads TGTGCCAGCTCACCACAGACAGGGGGCCGAGATCAGCCCCAGCATTTT.

V usage is TRBV14 and J usage is TRBJ1-1; no definite D call. V shed 2 bases and J shed 7 bases, with 11 bases lying between them. The CDR3 runs 13 residues. CDR1 is SGHDN, CDR2 FVKESK, per germline. CDR3 region: CASSQSRWDEAFF. The CDR3 DNA reads TGTGCCAGCAGCCAATCGAGGTGGGATGAAGCTTTCTTT.

This chain joins TRBV18 and TRBJ2-7, with D possibly being TRBD2 (5 bases). Germline CDR1 is KGHSH and CDR2 is LQKENI. The CDR3 sequence is 15 residues long. Trimming cost V 4 bases and J 3 bases, with 16 bases left between them. The CDR3 is CASSRDWGEDYEQYF. Here the CDR3 DNA reads TGTGCCAGCTCACGGGATTGGGGAGAAGACTACGAGCAGTACTTC. Together with reference TRBV18 and TRBJ2-7, the CDR3 gives the full variable domain: NAGVMQNPRHLVRRRGQEARLRCSPMKGHSHVYWYRQLPEEGLKFMVYLQKENIIDESGMPKERFSAEFPKEGPSILRIQQVVRGDSAAYFCASSRDWGEDYEQYFGPGTRLTVT.

CDR3 region: CASSTVRNTEAFF. The CDR3 DNA sequence: TGTGCCAGCAGTACAGTGAGGAACACTGAAGCTTTCTTT. The chain has TRBV6-5 and TRBJ1-1; D not certain. Germline-derived CDR1 and CDR2 are MNHEY and SVGAGI. The V end was cut by 5 bases, the J end by 1 base, with 8 bases between. There are 13 residues in the CDR3.

The V and J genes are TRBV10-3 and TRBJ2-7, with TRBD2 matching 13 bases. The length of the CDR3 is 14 residues. Trimming cost V 6 bases and J 7 bases; bases outside gene matches: 6. The germline gives CDR1 ENHRY, CDR2 SYGVKD. The CDR3 loop reads CAIREEGLAGEQYF. As DNA, the CDR3 is TGTGCCATCAGGGAAGAGGGACTAGCGGGAGAGCAGTACTTC.

This clone occurred a few times. The gene calls are TRBV27 and TRBJ2-7; D remains ambiguous. CDR3 size: 15 residues. V was pared by 7 bases and J by 0 bases, with 16 bases between. Germline assignment: CDR1 MNHEY and CDR2 SMNVEV (reference sequence). The CDR3 DNA is TGTGCCAGCACCCCCCAGTTGGGCAACTCCTACGAGCAGTACTTC. Its protein is CASTPQLGNSYEQYF.

The V call is TRBV2, the J call TRBJ1-4, with D unclear. Per the germline V gene, CDR1 is SNHLY and CDR2 is FYNNEI. This CDR3 contains 15 residues. Trimming removed 4 bases from V and 0 bases from J, with 9 bases in between. DNA of the CDR3: TGTGCCAGCAGTGTTGAGGGTGCAACTAATGAAAAACTGTTTTTT. This translates into CASSVEGATNEKLFF.

V gene TRBV11-3 combines with J gene TRBJ2-7, with D possibly being TRBD2 (6 bases). Trimming took 1 base from V and 7 from J, leaving 20 bases between them. The CDR3 sequence is 16 residues long. Germline assignment: CDR1 SGHNT and CDR2 YENEEA. CDR3 DNA: TGTGCCAGCAGCTTAGGGGCCGGGACTGCGTTGGGGGAGCAGTACTTC. Translation: CASSLGAGTALGEQYF. The full variable domain, rest sourced from reference TRBV11-3 and TRBJ2-7, is EAGVVQSPRYKIIEKKQPVAFWCNPISGHNTLYWYLQNLGQGPELLIRYENEEAVDDSQLPKDRFSAERLKGVDSTLKIQPAELGDSAVYLCASSLGAGTALGEQYFGPGTRLTVT.

V and J are TRBV7-8 and TRBJ2-2; 10 nucleotides line up with TRBD2. Unmatched junction bases numbered 6, after V lost 5 bases and J lost 3 bases. The germline V gene has CDR1 SGHVS and CDR2 FQNEAQ. This CDR3 contains 16 residues. The DNA for the CDR3 is TGTGCCAGCAGCCAGGGACTAGCGCTATACACCGGGGAGCTGTTTTTT. Its translation is CASSQGLALYTGELFF.

The chain carries TRBV14 and TRBJ1-3; D not resolved. Trimming took off 4 bases at V and 0 bases at J, with 10 bases between the two ends. The CDR3 contains 15 residues. Germline V gives CDR1 SGHDN, CDR2 FVKESK. The CDR3 nucleotides are TGTGCCAGCAGCCGTCCGGGGATCTCTGGAAACACCATATATTTT. It encodes CASSRPGISGNTIYF.

The V call is TRBV5-1, the J call TRBJ2-3, with 13 bases aligning to TRBD2. The CDR3 length is 16 residues. V was clipped by 3 bases and J by 3 bases; unmatched bases: 4. Germline CDR1 reads SGHRS; CDR2 reads YFSETQ. The CDR3 DNA reads TGCGCCAGCAGCTGGGGACTAGCGGGGATGACAGATACGCAGTATTTT. It yields the protein CASSWGLAGMTDTQYF.

The chain joins TRBV7-2 to TRBJ1-3; TRBD1 matches at 11 bases. Looked up from germline, CDR1 is SGHTA and CDR2 is FQGNSA. CDR3 size: 16 residues. The J segment lost 4 bases and the V segment lost 2 bases, leaving 4 bases of the junction unmatched. The CDR3 reads CASSLRTGGAGNTIYF. Here the CDR3 DNA reads TGTGCCAGCAGCTTAAGGACAGGGGGCGCCGGAAACACCATATATTTT. Full variable domain (rest looked up from reference TRBV7-2 and TRBJ1-3): GAGVSQSPSNKVTEKGKDVELRCDPISGHTALYWYRQSLGQGLEFLIYFQGNSAPDKSGLPSDRFSAERTGGSVSTLTIQRTQQEDSAVYLCASSLRTGGAGNTIYFGEGSWLTVV.

The chain combines TRBV11-3 with TRBJ2-3; TRBD2 aligns across 10 bases. CDR1 is SGHNT and CDR2 is YENEEA in the germline V gene. The trim removed 3 bases at V and 1 base at J, leaving 4 bases unmatched. The CDR3 contains 16 residues. DNA of the CDR3: TGTGCCAGCAGCTTGAGCGGGGGGGCTGGCACAGATACGCAGTATTTT. Translation: CASSLSGGAGTDTQYF.

The chain carries TRBV27 and TRBJ2-2, with 8 bases aligning to TRBD1. The CDR3 is 15 amino acids. Germline-derived CDR1 and CDR2 are MNHEY and SMNVEV (reference sequence). Trimming cost V 2 bases and J 6 bases; bases outside gene matches: 5. The CDR3 DNA is TGTGCCAGCAGTTTACTCTACAGGGGGGCCGGGGAGCTGTTTTTT. It encodes CASSLLYRGAGELFF.

This clone is a singleton in its sample. This chain uses TRBV7-9 with TRBJ1-2; weak D call: TRBD1 (5 bases). Trimming shortened V by 5 bases and J by 9 bases, and 16 bases separated the two germline ends. Germline CDR1 and CDR2: SEHNR and FQNEAQ (reference sequence). The CDR3 runs to 13 residues. The CDR3 loop reads CASSPGGERSYTF. CDR3 DNA sequence: TGTGCCAGCAGCCCCGGGGGGGAGAGGAGCTACACCTTC.

The chain employs TRBV2 and TRBJ1-6, with unresolved D. The CDR3 covers 13 residues. V was cut by 7 bases and J by 10 bases, with 14 bases left in between. Germline V CDR1 and CDR2: SNHLY, FYNNEI. For the CDR3, the DNA is TGTGCCAGCAATGGACCCGAGGGATCACCCCTCCACTTT. Translated: CASNGPEGSPLHF.

This clone has more than one count but fewer than ten. This sequence joins TRBV3-1 (or the pseudogene TRBV3-2) and TRBJ2-2, with D uncertain. The CDR3 consists of 13 residues. Germline V lookup: CDR1 LGHDT, CDR2 YNNKEL (reference sequence). The V end lost 6 bases, the J end lost 4 bases, and 9 bases lay between the germline ends. The CDR3 DNA sequence: TGTGCCAGCAGTCTCCGAGGCACCGGGGAGCTGTTTTTT. This translates into CASSLRGTGELFF.

The chain recombines TRBV2 with TRBJ1-1; D remains ambiguous. This CDR3 region has 11 residues. Germline V gives CDR1 SNHLY, CDR2 FYNNEI. V was trimmed by 3 bases and J by 1 base, leaving 0 bases between them. For the CDR3, the DNA is TGTGCCAGCAGTGAGAACACTGAAGCTTTCTTT. Protein: CASSENTEAFF.

This clone was detected only a few times. V gene TRBV5-8 combines with J gene TRBJ1-6; 8 nucleotides match TRBD1. CDR1 is SGHTS, CDR2 YDEGEE, per germline. This CDR3 region has 15 residues. V lost 2 bases, J lost 7 bases, and 5 bases stayed unmatched. CDR3 region: CASSFQGARNSPLHF. The CDR3 DNA is TGTGCCAGCAGCTTCCAGGGGGCTCGGAATTCACCCCTCCACTTT.